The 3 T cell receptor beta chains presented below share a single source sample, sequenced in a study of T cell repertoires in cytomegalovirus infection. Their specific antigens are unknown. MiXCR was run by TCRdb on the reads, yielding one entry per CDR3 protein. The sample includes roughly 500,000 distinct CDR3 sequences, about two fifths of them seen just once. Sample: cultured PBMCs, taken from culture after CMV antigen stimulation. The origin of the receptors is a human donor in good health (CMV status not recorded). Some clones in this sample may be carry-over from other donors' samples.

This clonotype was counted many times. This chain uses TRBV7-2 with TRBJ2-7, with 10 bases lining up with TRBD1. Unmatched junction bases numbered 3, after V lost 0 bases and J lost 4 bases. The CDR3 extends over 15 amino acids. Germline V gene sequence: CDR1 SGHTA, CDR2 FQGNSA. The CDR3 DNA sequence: TGTGCCAGCAGCTTAGCGACAGGGGGCCTTTACGAGCAGTACTTC. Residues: CASSLATGGLYEQYF.

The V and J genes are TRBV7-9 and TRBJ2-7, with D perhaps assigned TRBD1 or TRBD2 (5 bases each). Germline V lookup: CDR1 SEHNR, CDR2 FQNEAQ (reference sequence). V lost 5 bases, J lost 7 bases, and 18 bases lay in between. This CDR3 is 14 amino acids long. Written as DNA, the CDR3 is TGTGCCAGCAGCCCCCAGGGTTCAGGGAGAGAGCAGTACTTC. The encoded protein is CASSPQGSGREQYF.

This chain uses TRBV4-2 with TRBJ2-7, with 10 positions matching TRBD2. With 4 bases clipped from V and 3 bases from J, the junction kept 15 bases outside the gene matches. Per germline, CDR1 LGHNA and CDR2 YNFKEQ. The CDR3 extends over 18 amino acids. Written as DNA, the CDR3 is TGTGCCAGCAGCCCTTCCGGCGCTAGCGGGGGCTTATTCTACGAGCAGTACTTC. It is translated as CASSPSGASGGLFYEQYF.